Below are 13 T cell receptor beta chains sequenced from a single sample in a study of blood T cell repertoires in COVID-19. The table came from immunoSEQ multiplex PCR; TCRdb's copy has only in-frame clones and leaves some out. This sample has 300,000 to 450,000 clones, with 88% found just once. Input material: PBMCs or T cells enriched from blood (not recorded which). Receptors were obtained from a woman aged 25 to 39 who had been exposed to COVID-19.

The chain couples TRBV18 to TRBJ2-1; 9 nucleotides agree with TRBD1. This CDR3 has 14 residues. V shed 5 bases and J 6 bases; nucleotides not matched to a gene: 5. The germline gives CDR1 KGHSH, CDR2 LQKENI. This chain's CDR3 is CASSSNRGLNEQFF. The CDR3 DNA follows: TGTGCCAGCTCATCAAACAGGGGGCTCAATGAGCAGTTCTTC.

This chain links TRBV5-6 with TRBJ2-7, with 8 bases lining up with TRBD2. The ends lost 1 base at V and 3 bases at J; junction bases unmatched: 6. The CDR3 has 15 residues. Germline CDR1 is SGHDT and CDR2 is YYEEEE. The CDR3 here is CASSLKASGYYEQYF. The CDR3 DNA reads TGTGCCAGCAGCTTGAAGGCTAGCGGGTACTACGAGCAGTACTTC.

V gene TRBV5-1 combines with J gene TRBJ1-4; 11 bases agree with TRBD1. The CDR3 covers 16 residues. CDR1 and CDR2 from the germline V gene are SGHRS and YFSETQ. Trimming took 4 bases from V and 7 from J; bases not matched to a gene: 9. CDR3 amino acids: CASSPGTGGLVEKLFF. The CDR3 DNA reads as TGCGCCAGCAGCCCCGGGACAGGGGGGTTGGTTGAAAAACTGTTTTTT.

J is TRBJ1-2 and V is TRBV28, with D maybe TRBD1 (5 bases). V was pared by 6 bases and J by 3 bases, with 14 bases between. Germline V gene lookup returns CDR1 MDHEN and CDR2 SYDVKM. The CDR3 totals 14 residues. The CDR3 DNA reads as TGTGCCAGCAGCCCTACCGGACATGACTATGGCTACACCTTC. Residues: CASSPTGHDYGYTF.

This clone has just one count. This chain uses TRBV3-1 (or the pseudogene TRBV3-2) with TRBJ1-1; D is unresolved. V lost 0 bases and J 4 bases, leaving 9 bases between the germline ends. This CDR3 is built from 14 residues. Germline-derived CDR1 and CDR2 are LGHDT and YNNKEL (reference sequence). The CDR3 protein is CASSQDIVFTEAFF. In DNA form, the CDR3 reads TGTGCCAGCAGCCAAGATATCGTCTTCACTGAAGCTTTCTTT.

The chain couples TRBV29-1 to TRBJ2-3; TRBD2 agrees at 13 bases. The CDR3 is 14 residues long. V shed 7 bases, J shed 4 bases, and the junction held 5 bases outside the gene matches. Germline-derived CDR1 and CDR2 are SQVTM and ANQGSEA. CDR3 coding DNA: TGCAGCGCCGGGACTAGCGGGACGGCAGATACGCAGTATTTT. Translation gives CSAGTSGTADTQYF.

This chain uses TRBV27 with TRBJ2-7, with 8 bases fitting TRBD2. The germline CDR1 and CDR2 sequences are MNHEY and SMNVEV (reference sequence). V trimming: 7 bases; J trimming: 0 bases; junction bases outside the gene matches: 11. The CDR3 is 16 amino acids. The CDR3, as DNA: TGTGCCAGCACCTCATTCAGCGGGAGTTACTCCTACGAGCAGTACTTC. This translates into CASTSFSGSYSYEQYF.

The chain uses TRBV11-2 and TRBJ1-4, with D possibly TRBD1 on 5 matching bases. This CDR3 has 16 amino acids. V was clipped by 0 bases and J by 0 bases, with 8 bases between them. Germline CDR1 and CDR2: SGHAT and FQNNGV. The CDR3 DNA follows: TGTGCCAGCAGCTTAGAAAGGGGCGCAACTAATGAAAAACTGTTTTTT. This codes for CASSLERGATNEKLFF.

The chain's CDR3 is CASRNRGGNGYTF. The CDR3 coding sequence is TGTGCCAGCAGGAACAGGGGCGGAAATGGCTACACCTTC. The V gene is TRBV6-5, the J gene TRBJ1-2; TRBD1 aligns across 7 bases. Germline V gene data show CDR1 as MNHEY and CDR2 as SVGAGI. The J segment lost 6 bases and the V segment lost 6 bases, leaving 7 bases of the junction unmatched. The CDR3 covers 13 residues.

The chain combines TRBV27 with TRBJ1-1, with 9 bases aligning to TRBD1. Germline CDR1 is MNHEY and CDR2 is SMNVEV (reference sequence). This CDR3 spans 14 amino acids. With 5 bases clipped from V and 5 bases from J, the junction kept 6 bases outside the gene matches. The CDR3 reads CASSPETGGTEAFF. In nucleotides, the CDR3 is TGTGCCAGCAGTCCGGAGACAGGGGGTACTGAAGCTTTCTTT.

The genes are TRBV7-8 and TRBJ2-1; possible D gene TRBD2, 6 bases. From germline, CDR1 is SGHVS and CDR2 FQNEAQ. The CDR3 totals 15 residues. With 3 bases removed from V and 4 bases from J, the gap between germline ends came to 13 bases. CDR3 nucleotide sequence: TGTGCCAGCAGCTTGTCTAGCGTACCTTACAATGAGCAGTTCTTC. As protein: CASSLSSVPYNEQFF.

CDR3 bases: TGTGCCAGCAGCCAAGAGGAGACAGGGGTTATTCTCCCCTACGAGCAGTACTTC. Its translation is CASSQEETGVILPYEQYF. The chain employs TRBV14 and TRBJ2-7; 8 bases line up with TRBD1. V was clipped by 0 bases and J by 2 bases; unmatched bases: 12. The germline V gene encodes CDR1 SGHDN and CDR2 FVKESK. The CDR3 sequence is 18 residues long.

This CDR3 is CASSTLGGSETQYF. CDR3 DNA: TGTGCCAGCAGCACCCTGGGCGGGTCAGAGACCCAGTACTTC. The chain links TRBV3-1 (or the pseudogene TRBV3-2) to TRBJ2-5, with D possibly TRBD2 on 5 matching bases. Trimming left V 5 bases short and J 4 bases short, with 14 bases between. This CDR3 is 14 amino acids long. Germline lookup yields CDR1 LGHDT and CDR2 YNNKEL (reference sequence).